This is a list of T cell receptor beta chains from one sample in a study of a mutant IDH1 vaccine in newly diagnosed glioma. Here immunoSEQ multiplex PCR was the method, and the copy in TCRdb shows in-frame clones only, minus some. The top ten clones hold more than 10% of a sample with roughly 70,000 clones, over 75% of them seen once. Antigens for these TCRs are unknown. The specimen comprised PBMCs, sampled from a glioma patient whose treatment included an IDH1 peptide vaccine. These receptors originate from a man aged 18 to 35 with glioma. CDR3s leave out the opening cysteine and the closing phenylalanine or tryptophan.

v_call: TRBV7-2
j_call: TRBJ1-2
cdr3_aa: ASSIRQGGNYGYT

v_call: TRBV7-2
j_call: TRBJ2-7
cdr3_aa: ASSLGGTGSYEQY

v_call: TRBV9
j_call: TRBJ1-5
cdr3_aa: ASSVGGRGLEPQH

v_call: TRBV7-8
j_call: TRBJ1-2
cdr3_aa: ASSLTLRPSVLDGYT

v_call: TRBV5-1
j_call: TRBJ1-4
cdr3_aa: ASSGGLSSTNEKLF

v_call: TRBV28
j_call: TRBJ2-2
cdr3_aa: ASSFVAGRSHGELF

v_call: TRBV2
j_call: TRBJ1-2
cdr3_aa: ASRDRPSNYGYT

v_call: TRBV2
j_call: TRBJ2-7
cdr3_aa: ASSDRGSQSSYEQY

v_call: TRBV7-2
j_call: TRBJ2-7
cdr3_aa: ASRGQGYEQY

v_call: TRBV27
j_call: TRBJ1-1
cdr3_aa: ASSLNRVWTEAF

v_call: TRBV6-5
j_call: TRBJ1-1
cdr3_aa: ASSYSQGMNTEAF

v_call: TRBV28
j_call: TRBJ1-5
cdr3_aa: ASRGSGTRHQPQH

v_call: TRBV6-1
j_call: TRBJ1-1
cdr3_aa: ASSEAAGNTEAF

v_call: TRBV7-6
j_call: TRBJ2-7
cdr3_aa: ASSLWSGPAYEQY

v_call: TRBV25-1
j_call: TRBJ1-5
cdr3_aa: ASSDTGDKPQH

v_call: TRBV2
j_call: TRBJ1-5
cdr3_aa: ASRAGLKDIGNQPQH

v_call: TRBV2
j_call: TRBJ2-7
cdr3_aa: ASCGSYEQY

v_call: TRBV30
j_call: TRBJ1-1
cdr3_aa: AWSVQVLGTKGTEAF

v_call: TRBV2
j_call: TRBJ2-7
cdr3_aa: ASREGLAGLNYEQY

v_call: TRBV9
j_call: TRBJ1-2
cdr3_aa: ASSVGDELDGYT

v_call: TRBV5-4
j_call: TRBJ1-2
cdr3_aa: ASSLTGGLGGYT

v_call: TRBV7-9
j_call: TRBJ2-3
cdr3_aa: ASARGRNADTQY

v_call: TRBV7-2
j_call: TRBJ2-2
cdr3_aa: ASSSGPAGELF

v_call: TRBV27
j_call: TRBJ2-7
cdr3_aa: ASSLGQTYEQY

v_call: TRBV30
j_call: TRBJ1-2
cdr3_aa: AWSLDALGYT

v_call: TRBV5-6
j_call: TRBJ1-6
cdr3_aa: ASSFGRVGNSPLH

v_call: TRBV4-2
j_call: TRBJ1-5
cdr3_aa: ASSQEDGSNQPQH

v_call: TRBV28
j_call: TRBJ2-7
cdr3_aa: ASSSYKGRDYEQY

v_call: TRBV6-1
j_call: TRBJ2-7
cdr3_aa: ASSEWAGTSGLFREQY

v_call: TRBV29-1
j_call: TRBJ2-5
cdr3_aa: SVGTGQETQY

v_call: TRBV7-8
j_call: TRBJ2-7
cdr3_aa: ASSLARGQGSEQY

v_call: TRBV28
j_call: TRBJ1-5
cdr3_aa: ASRSAGVQPQH

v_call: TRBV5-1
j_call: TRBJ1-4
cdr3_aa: ASTRGFNEKLF

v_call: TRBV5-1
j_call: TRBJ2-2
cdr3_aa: ASSLAGELF

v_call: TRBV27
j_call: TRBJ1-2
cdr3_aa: ASSPAGDYYGYT

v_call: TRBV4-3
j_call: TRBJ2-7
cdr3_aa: ASSQEAGLDEQY

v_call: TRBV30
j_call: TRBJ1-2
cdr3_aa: AWRPNYGYT

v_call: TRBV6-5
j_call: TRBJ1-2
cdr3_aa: ASSEGRLYGYT

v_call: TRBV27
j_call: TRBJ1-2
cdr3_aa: ASSPFGDFIYGYT

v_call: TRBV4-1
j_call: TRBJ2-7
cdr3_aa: ASSLRADTIGPYEQY

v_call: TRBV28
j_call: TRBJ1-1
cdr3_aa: ASSLLTGSAF

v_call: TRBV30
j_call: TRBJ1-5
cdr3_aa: AWSTYSNQPQH

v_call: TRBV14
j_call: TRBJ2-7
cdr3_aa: ASSQDSFGGDEQY

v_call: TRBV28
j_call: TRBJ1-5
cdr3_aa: ASRITGYSNQPQH